This TCR beta chain is from a study of cytomegalovirus exposure and HLA in healthy donors (TCRdb year 2017). General notes on the study: According to a later analysis, the 120 validation repertoires were produced on the same platform as the 666 repertoires of the first cohort. The study was designed to test whether signatures of past pathogen exposure could be identified by cataloging public T cell receptors. In addition to the first cohort of approximately 670 subjects, a separate validation cohort of over 90 different subjects was used. To predict cytomegalovirus infection status, the study combined high-throughput TCR immunosequencing, statistical association of individual TCRs with disease status, and machine learning. Here is what the overall study found, with its caveats: The classifier was reported to diagnose cytomegalovirus status with high specificity and sensitivity in both the original and validation cohorts. In vitro tests confirmed that a few of the cytomegalovirus-associated TCR beta chains recognize cytomegalovirus antigens. A later analysis found that TCRs clustered in the first cohort also tended to co-occur in the roughly 120 validation repertoires, with about 94% of cluster scores above 0. A later analysis had no HLA typing for the validation cohort, so co-occurrence there was scored across all 110 or so repertoires. The authors suggested that the approach could potentially be generalized to other disease states and immunological phenotypes. Most TCR sequences were seen in very few donors, while some public TCRs were found in many individuals. The study gave a list of about 170 TCR beta chains associated with cytomegalovirus.

Details on this clone: The specificity of this receptor is unknown. Nothing much larger sits one base from this clone, and base qualities are not available.

Separate from the roughly 650-subject first cohort, the validation cohort of about 120 subjects was the group to which the donors belonged. Library prep was done by the immunoSEQ multiplex PCR assay. Regarding the original processing steps: To diagnose cytomegalovirus status from the catalog of TCR beta chain sequences, a statistical classification framework was built. TCRdb carries this immuneACCESS record with in-frame sequences only. Its versions omit some clonotypes, under half of them owing to an unresolved V gene in the studies checked, with the rest unexplained. V, J and clone size are those of that table, while D and trimming were read from the DNA. This sample lists 260,000 or so clones; roughly 88% were detected once. In total, the top ten clones hold approximately 0.9% of the sample. The receptor was isolated from a woman between 18 and 29 years old in good health and CMV-seronegative. Specimen: PBMCs.

The DNA sequence is as follows: TGTGCCAGCAGTGAGAAGGGGCTCACAGATACGCAGTATTTT. Its protein reads: CASSEKGLTDTQYF. The chain was built from TRBV6-4 and TRBJ2-3; perhaps TRBD1 is the D gene, with 5 bases matching. From its cysteine to its phenylalanine, the CDR3 spans 14 amino acids. The DNA shown is the 42-base CDR3, in frame from base 1. V is shortened by 3 bases, J by 2 bases, and the region joining them spans 9 bases. The germline V gene gives CDR1 as MRHNA and CDR2 as SNTAGT.